Here is one T cell receptor beta chain with its context. Its target is unknown. CDR1 is DFQATT, CDR2 SNEGSKA, per germline (reference sequence). There are 12 residues in the CDR3. V was pared by 5 bases and J by 5 bases, with 0 bases of the junction left unmatched. This sample is drawn from a study of T cell repertoires in cytomegalovirus infection. In the study overall: Peptides in the study included HLA-C-restricted and HLA-B-restricted CMV epitopes. Indicated by public TCR beta signatures were CMV infection and matching HLA type.

TCRdb analysed the reads with MiXCR anew, one entry per CDR3 protein. This table has around 310,000 distinct CDR3 sequences, about 29% appearing once. Study outcomes and limitations: Cumulative frequency (of public TCR beta family members) identified carriers of CMV plus the relevant HLA. HLA-C-restricted TCR beta clonotypes specific for CMV led the ex vivo response.

The TCR was taken from a human donor in good health (CMV status not recorded). Some clones in this sample may be carry-over from other donors' samples. Sequencing used cultured PBMCs, obtained from culture after CMV antigen stimulation. This chain uses TRBV20-1 with TRBJ1-5; 10 bases line up with TRBD1. CDR3 sequence reads: CSAGQGDQPQHF. CDR3 coding DNA: TGCAGTGCTGGACAGGGGGATCAGCCCCAGCATTTT.